Here is one T cell receptor (beta chain) with its context. Its antigen is currently unknown. Produced via immunoSEQ multiplex PCR; TCRdb's table is partial and in-frame only. The data show about 83,000 clones, roughly 98% seen once. Unstimulated Tregs (CD4+CD25+CD127-) and CD4+CD25- non-Tregs were sorted from PBMCs. These data originate in a study of Tregs in tolerant kidney transplant recipients. General study points: Biological reproducibility was not directly addressed in this study.

The length of the CDR3 is 13 residues. CDR1 MRHNA and CDR2 SNTAGT come from the germline V gene. Trimming took 5 bases from V and 3 from J, leaving 9 bases between them. This sample comprised CD4+ T cells from blood, obtained before the transplant. The TCR comes from a human donor who received a combined kidney and bone marrow transplant. This chain joins TRBV6-4 and TRBJ2-3; D may be TRBD2 (5 bases). The CDR3 is CASSRLATDTQYF. CDR3 DNA: TGTGCCAGCAGTCGGTTAGCGACAGATACGCAGTATTTT.